Given below is one T cell receptor beta chain in context. Antigen specificity is unknown. The data are from a study of T cells in Graves' hyperthyroidism and ophthalmopathy. For the study at large: It was at initial diagnosis, before any treatment, that peripheral blood was collected. Study-wide results and limits: Blood also contained most expanded thyroid clonotypes above 0.001.

Newly diagnosed hyperthyroidism, duration under 2 months, in patients aged 18 to 65. Diagnoses were established using clinical symptoms, serum thyroxine and TRAb, thyroid ultrasound and orbital computed tomography. RNA transcripts gave rise to amplified TCR beta CDR3 regions. When the TCR CDR3 underwent first-round RT-PCR, the HTBI primer set was used. In TCRdb, the multiplex PCR reads were re-called with MiXCR into one record per CDR3 protein. The sample lists 250,000 to 350,000 distinct CDR3 sequences; around 16% were seen once. The CDR3 length is 14 residues. Trimming at V came to 1 base and at J to 9 bases, leaving 4 bases not matched to a gene. CDR1 SGHAT and CDR2 FQNNGV come from the germline V gene.

Sequencing input: blood. The chain is built from TRBV11-2 and TRBJ2-1, with 9 bases that match TRBD1. This clonotype was obtained from a man aged 25 to 40 with Graves' hyperthyroidism. CDR3 in DNA: TGTGCCAGCAGCTTAGTGGGGACAGGGACTGAGCAGTTCTTC. Its protein is CASSLVGTGTEQFF.